Listed here are 26 T cell receptor beta chains from one sample, sequenced in a study of high-grade serous ovarian cancer treatment subgroups. Using immunoSEQ multiplex PCR, the repertoire was profiled, and TCRdb retains in-frame clones only, with some absent. The data show some 3,200 clones, 60% to 85% seen once. The tumor samples were collected prior to definitive surgery or chemotherapy. Sequenced input: tumor tissue. The receptor set was obtained from a human donor with high-grade serous ovarian cancer.

The chain is built from TRBV6-5 and TRBJ2-7; D may correspond to TRBD1 or TRBD2 (5 bases each). Trimming stripped 7 bases from V and 3 bases from J, with 13 bases between. Germline CDR1 is MNHEY and CDR2 is SVGAGI. The CDR3 contains 13 residues. Written as DNA, the CDR3 is TGTGCCAGCACCCAGGGAGCAGTCTACGAGCAGTACTTC. The encoded protein is CASTQGAVYEQYF.

The genes are TRBV29-1 and TRBJ2-7; D is uncertain. The CDR3 sequence is 10 residues long. CDR1 is SQVTM and CDR2 is ANQGSEA in the germline V gene. V lost 5 bases, J lost 6 bases, and 8 bases lay in between. CDR3 in amino acids: CSVQEGEQYF. In nucleotides, the CDR3 is TGCAGCGTTCAGGAAGGCGAGCAGTACTTC.

Details on this clone: The junction differs from germline at one of its ends, possibly a read error. The J gene is TRBJ1-3, the V gene TRBV5-5; D ambiguous. The V gene's germline CDR1 is SGHKS and CDR2 YYEKEE (reference sequence). The CDR3 loop spans 13 amino acids. Here the CDR3 reads CASSLGPGNTIYF. DNA for the CDR3: TGTGCCAGCAGTTTGGGCCCTGGAAACACCATATATTTT.

The V and J genes are TRBV28 and TRBJ2-1; TRBD2 is a possible D gene (5 bases). Trimming cost V 7 bases and J 1 base, with 14 bases left between them. This CDR3 has 15 amino acids. Germline V gene lookup returns CDR1 MDHEN and CDR2 SYDVKM. The DNA for the CDR3 is TGTGCCAGCAAGCGCGCAGCGGTGTCCTACAATGAGCAGTTCTTC. Amino acids: CASKRAAVSYNEQFF.

The chain is built from TRBV10-3 and TRBJ1-1, with D hard to call. This CDR3 region has 14 residues. Germline values: CDR1 ENHRY, CDR2 SYGVKD. V lost 2 bases to trimming and J lost 3 bases, with 10 bases between them. CDR3 sequence (DNA): TGTGCCATCAGTGAGACTCAAGGGTACACTGAAGCTTTCTTT. As protein: CAISETQGYTEAFF.

Remarks on this clone: The germline gene is not matched at one end of the junction; a read error may be the cause. The gene calls are TRBV15 and TRBJ1-1; D is possibly TRBD1 (6 bases). The length of the CDR3 is 13 residues. From germline, CDR1 is LNHNV and CDR2 YYDKDF (reference sequence). The CDR3 region has the DNA TGTGCCACCAGCAGAGAGGCGGGGGCTGAGGCTTTCTTT. It specifies CATSREAGAEAFF. The full variable domain, in which reference TRBV15 and TRBJ1-1 provide the parts outside the CDR3, is DAMVIQNPRYQVTQFGKPVTLSCSQTLNHNVMYWYQQKSSQAPKLLFHYYDKDFNNEADTPDNFQSRRPNTSFCFLDIRSPGLGDTAMYLCATSREAGAEAFFGQGTRLTVV.

The gene calls are TRBV28 and TRBJ1-5; 8 nucleotides match TRBD1. V shed 7 bases, J shed 1 base, and the junction held 6 bases outside the gene matches. The CDR3 is 15 amino acids. Germline V gene data show CDR1 as MDHEN and CDR2 as SYDVKM. This CDR3 reads CASNEDRVSNQPQHF. Here the CDR3 DNA reads TGTGCCAGCAACGAGGACAGGGTCAGCAATCAGCCCCAGCATTTT. Full variable domain (rest looked up from reference TRBV28 and TRBJ1-5): DVKVTQSSRYLVKRTGEKVFLECVQDMDHENMFWYRQDPGLGLRLIYFSYDVKMKEKGDIPEGYSVSREKKERFSLILESASTNQTSMYLCASNEDRVSNQPQHFGDGTRLSIL.

The chain carries TRBV5-4 and TRBJ2-5; possibly TRBD2 for D (7 bases). V was pared by 4 bases and J by 5 bases, with 21 bases between. This CDR3 has 16 residues. CDR1 is SGHNT, CDR2 YYREEE, per germline (reference sequence). This chain's CDR3 is CASSAGDIEVTETQYF. For the CDR3, the DNA is TGTGCCAGCAGCGCGGGGGACATAGAAGTGACGGAGACCCAGTACTTC.

The chain carries TRBV6-5 and TRBJ2-7; the match to TRBD2 covers 7 bases. This CDR3 region has 13 residues. The germline V gene has CDR1 MNHEY and CDR2 SVGAGI. Trimming cost V 4 bases and J 7 bases; bases outside gene matches: 7. The CDR3 loop reads CASSSGGKGEQYF. The DNA of the CDR3 is TGTGCCAGCAGTTCGGGGGGTAAAGGGGAGCAGTACTTC.

The chain has TRBV5-4 and TRBJ2-3; D unresolved. The germline V gene has CDR1 SGHNT and CDR2 YYREEE (reference sequence). Trimming pared 1 base from V and 3 bases from J, leaving 3 bases between. This CDR3 has 12 residues. The CDR3 sequence: CASSLSTDTQYF. The CDR3 DNA sequence: TGTGCCAGCAGCTTGTCTACAGATACGCAGTATTTT. Together with reference TRBV5-4 and TRBJ2-3, the CDR3 gives the full variable domain: ETGVTQSPTHLIKTRGQQVTLRCSSQSGHNTVSWYQQALGQGPQFIFQYYREEENGRGNFPPRFSGLQFPNYSSELNVNALELDDSALYLCASSLSTDTQYFGPGTRLTVL.

V usage is TRBV5-1 and J usage is TRBJ2-1; 9 bases fit TRBD2. The germline V gene has CDR1 SGHRS and CDR2 YFSETQ. V was pared by 6 bases and J by 8 bases, with 9 bases of the junction left unmatched. This CDR3 has 14 amino acids. DNA of the CDR3: TGCGCCAGCATCCCTCGGACTAGCGCGCATGAGCAGTTCTTC. Translation: CASIPRTSAHEQFF.

The chain recombines TRBV6-5 with TRBJ2-1, with TRBD2 matching over 10 bases. Germline values: CDR1 MNHEY, CDR2 SVGAGI. The CDR3 runs 16 residues. The ends lost 0 bases at V and 7 bases at J; junction bases unmatched: 6. The CDR3 protein is CASSYSATSGQNEQFF. The CDR3 bases are TGTGCCAGCAGTTACTCGGCGACTAGCGGGCAGAATGAGCAGTTCTTC.

Only a few counts were recorded for this clone. The chain carries TRBV2 and TRBJ2-7, with unresolved D. Deletions cut 7 bases from V and 7 bases from J, with 8 bases between. Per germline, CDR1 SNHLY and CDR2 FYNNEI. The CDR3 is made up of 10 amino acids. Written as DNA, the CDR3 is TGTGCCAGCACCCTCTTAGAGCAGTACTTC. Translating it yields CASTLLEQYF.

J is TRBJ2-4 and V is TRBV4-1; D is ambiguous. Germline lookup yields CDR1 MGHRA and CDR2 YSYEKL. The CDR3 sequence is 16 residues long. Between the trimmed V and J ends, which lost 1 base and 3 bases, there was a span of 13 bases. The CDR3 region has the DNA TGCGCCAGCAGCCAAGGAGTGTGGGCTGGCAAAAACATTCAGTACTTC. It codes for CASSQGVWAGKNIQYF.

This clone has just one count. The chain combines TRBV7-9 with TRBJ2-4, with D unclear. The CDR3 has 14 amino acids. The V end lost 4 bases, the J end lost 10 bases, and 17 bases lay between the germline ends. The germline V gene encodes CDR1 SEHNR and CDR2 FQNEAQ (reference sequence). The CDR3 region has the DNA TGTGCCAGCAGCTCCCCCCCGGGCGGAACGATTCAGTACTTC. This gives the protein CASSSPPGGTIQYF.

By share, this clone ranks as large (0.1 to 1%). The chain links TRBV5-1 to TRBJ1-1, with D unresolved. The CDR3 sequence is 15 residues long. Trimming removed 3 bases from V and 1 base from J, with 13 bases in between. Germline lookup yields CDR1 SGHRS and CDR2 YFSETQ. In nucleotides, the CDR3 is TGCGCCAGCAGCTCTGGAGGGTATACGAACACTGAAGCTTTCTTT. It encodes CASSSGGYTNTEAFF.

This clone was found a few times. The chain carries TRBV4-2 and TRBJ2-7; 7 nucleotides line up with TRBD2. After removal of 0 bases from V and 3 bases from J, the junction contained 11 bases not matched to a gene. The germline gives CDR1 LGHNA, CDR2 YNFKEQ. CDR3 length: 17 amino acids. The CDR3 nucleotides are TGTGCCAGCAGCCAAGATCAGAATGCGGGACTAAACTACGAGCAGTACTTC. Its protein product is CASSQDQNAGLNYEQYF.

The chain uses TRBV7-8 and TRBJ2-4; D perhaps matches TRBD1 (6 bases). The CDR3 spans 15 residues. Germline values: CDR1 SGHVS, CDR2 FQNEAQ. V lost 1 base, J lost 10 bases, and 17 bases lay in between. The DNA of the CDR3 is TGTGCCAGCAGCTTAGTACAGGGCCCACAAAGGATTCAGTACTTC. It codes for CASSLVQGPQRIQYF.

The chain uses TRBV6-1 and TRBJ2-4; 7 positions agree with TRBD2. Trimming at V came to 0 bases and at J to 4 bases, leaving 9 bases not matched to a gene. CDR1 MNHNS and CDR2 SASEGT come from the germline V gene. This CDR3 spans 17 amino acids. The CDR3 DNA follows: TGTGCCAGCAGTGAAGCGAAACTAGCGCGGTTAAAAAACATTCAGTACTTC. It is translated as CASSEAKLARLKNIQYF.

The chain joins TRBV5-1 to TRBJ2-3; the match to TRBD2 covers 10 bases. The germline CDR1 and CDR2 sequences are SGHRS and YFSETQ. The J segment lost 1 base and the V segment lost 4 bases, leaving 6 bases of the junction unmatched. CDR3 length equals 16 residues. Here the CDR3 reads CASSVPGTSGTDTQYF. The CDR3 nucleotides read TGCGCCAGCAGCGTCCCCGGGACTAGCGGCACAGATACGCAGTATTTT.

The gene calls are TRBV7-9 and TRBJ2-3, with 10 bases fitting TRBD1. The V and J ends lost 4 bases and 8 bases, in that order; junction bases with no gene match: 6. Germline lookup yields CDR1 SEHNR and CDR2 FQNEAQ (reference sequence). The CDR3 contains 14 residues. The CDR3 loop is CASSSGQGLGTQYF. The CDR3 region has the DNA TGTGCCAGCAGCTCGGGACAGGGGCTTGGTACGCAGTATTTT.

The sample holds one count of this clone. The J gene is TRBJ2-7, the V gene TRBV11-2; D remains ambiguous. V was trimmed by 5 bases and J by 4 bases, leaving 12 bases between them. The CDR3 is 13 residues long. The V gene's germline CDR1 is SGHAT and CDR2 FQNNGV. This chain's CDR3 is CASSLVHEYEQYF. Here the CDR3 DNA reads TGTGCCAGCAGCCTAGTCCACGAATACGAGCAGTACTTC.

The rearrangement uses TRBV19 and TRBJ2-5; D perhaps matches TRBD2 (6 bases). The J call could be wrong; TRBJ2-7 is a better fit for the DNA end. Germline V lookup: CDR1 LNHDA, CDR2 SQIVND (reference sequence). The CDR3 has 14 amino acids. CDR3 in amino acids: CASSPGLNYYEQYF. For the CDR3, the DNA is TGTGCCAGTAGTCCTGGACTAAACTACTACGAGCAGTACTTC.

This clone was seen only a few times. This chain joins TRBV6-6 and TRBJ2-7, with D unresolved. The ends were cut back, 4 bases at V and 6 bases at J, with 13 bases in the middle. This CDR3 spans 13 amino acids. The germline gives CDR1 MNHNY, CDR2 SVGAGI (reference sequence). As DNA, the CDR3 is TGTGCCAGCAGTTCCGACCGTAGGAGCGAGCAGTACTTC. Translated: CASSSDRRSEQYF.

The V call is TRBV9, the J call TRBJ2-2; D ambiguous. The V end was cut by 0 bases, the J end by 7 bases, with 10 bases between. Germline loops: CDR1 SGDLS, CDR2 YYNGEE. The CDR3 is 14 amino acids. CDR3 nucleotides: TGTGCCAGCAGCGTAGGACGGGTCGGCGGGGAGCTGTTTTTT. This codes for CASSVGRVGGELFF.

As for this clone: A much larger clonotype is one base distant, so this may be a read error. V usage is TRBV27 and J usage is TRBJ1-1; D call uncertain. CDR1 is MNHEY, CDR2 SMNVEV, per germline (reference sequence). The CDR3 is 8 residues long. CDR3 protein: CTSSDAFF. The DNA of the CDR3 is TGTACCAGCTCGGACGCTTTCTTT.